What follows are 5 T cell receptor beta chains derived from one specimen sequenced in a study of T cells in Graves' hyperthyroidism and ophthalmopathy (dated by TCRdb to the late 2010s). Receptor libraries were prepared by multiplex PCR. Reads for this sample came from an Illumina HiSeq 2000. The TCR beta CDR3 regions were amplified from RNA transcripts. A first-round RT-PCR of the TCR CDR3 used the HTBI primer set with the Qiagen OneStep RT-PCR kit. In TCRdb, the public reads were trimmed at Q25 with fastp and aligned with MiXCR, with productive beta chains retained. Rows are combined by CDR3 protein, so each entry shows the most common genes and DNA. Across this sample there are some 400,000 distinct CDR3 sequences, with 14% seen only once. Approximately 10% of the sample goes to the ten largest clones. Sequenced material: blood. Receptors were obtained from an older woman with Graves' hyperthyroidism.

The sample holds many counts of this clonotype. CDR3 nucleotide sequence: TGTGCCAGCAGCTACAACAGGGGGCTTCACGAGCAGTACTTC. Its protein is CASSYNRGLHEQYF. The chain couples TRBV6-2 or TRBV6-3 to TRBJ2-7, with 9 bases identical to TRBD1. CDR1 MNHEY and CDR2 SVGEGT come from the germline V gene. V lost 6 bases and J lost 5; bases outside the gene matches: 8. The CDR3 is 14 residues long.

J is TRBJ2-5 and V is TRBV12-3 or TRBV12-4; 10 bases align to TRBD1. The CDR3 is 14 amino acids. The junction had 5 bases not matched to a gene; V was cut back by 6 bases and J by 4 bases. CDR3 in DNA: TGTGCCAGCAGCGGGACAGGGGTAGGAGAGACCCAGTACTTC. It yields the protein CASSGTGVGETQYF.

There are many counts of this clonotype. The CDR3 sequence is CASSLTGRAGYEQYF. The CDR3 nucleotides are TGTGCCAGCAGTCTCACTGGGCGGGCGGGATACGAGCAGTACTTC. The V gene is TRBV28, the J gene TRBJ2-7; a possible D gene is TRBD2 (6 bases). CDR3 length: 15 residues. Trimming took off 5 bases at V and 4 bases at J, with 18 bases between the two ends. CDR1 is MDHEN and CDR2 is SYDVKM in the germline V gene. Supplemented by reference TRBV28 and TRBJ2-7, the full variable domain reads DVKVTQSSRYLVKRTGEKVFLECVQDMDHENMFWYRQDPGLGLRLIYFSYDVKMKEKGDIPEGYSVSREKKERFSLILESASTNQTSMYLCASSLTGRAGYEQYFGPGTRLTVT.

This chain connects TRBV20-1 to TRBJ2-3, with D perhaps matching TRBD1 (5 bases). CDR1 is DFQATT, CDR2 SNEGSKA, per germline (reference sequence). This CDR3 contains 14 residues. The V end was cut by 6 bases, the J end by 0 bases, with 13 bases between. The CDR3 protein is CSASGARSTDTQYF. CDR3 DNA: TGCAGTGCAAGTGGGGCGAGGAGCACAGATACGCAGTATTTT.

The CDR3 region has the DNA TGTGCCAGCAGCTTAGAGGTCGTCGGGAACTATGGCTACACCTTC. This sequence encodes CASSLEVVGNYGYTF. This chain uses TRBV7-9 with TRBJ1-2; D uncertain. CDR1 and CDR2 (germline): SEHNR, FQNEAQ (reference sequence). V shed 1 base and J shed 2 bases, with 11 bases lying between them. This CDR3 is built from 15 residues.